The 28 T cell receptor beta chains below all came from one sample that was sequenced in a study of blood T cell dynamics during melanoma immunotherapy. Regarding time point: week 3, after first cycle of checkpoint inhibitor. Sequencing was performed with immunoSEQ multiplex PCR; in TCRdb, only in-frame clones are kept and a portion is missing. The sample records 8,400 or so clones, 85% to 90% being singletons. Specimen: blood, collected from a patient treated with checkpoint blockade. The receptors come from a human donor with melanoma.

This clone occurred a few times. V is TRBV9 and J is TRBJ2-7; either TRBD1 or TRBD2 may fit D (5 bases each). Trimming took 3 bases from V and 3 from J, leaving 13 bases between them. The CDR3 is 14 residues long. The germline V gene has CDR1 SGDLS and CDR2 YYNGEE. The CDR3: CASSGGRGFYEQYF. The CDR3 DNA sequence: TGTGCCAGCAGCGGGGGACGGGGATTCTACGAGCAGTACTTC.

Details on this clone: A junction boundary mismatches the germline segment, possibly from a read error. The chain joins TRBV10-3 to TRBJ2-7; 14 bases align to TRBD2. CDR3 length equals 13 residues. Germline V CDR1 and CDR2: ENHRY, SYGVKD. CDR3: CAISEGTSGGAVF. CDR3 nucleotides: TGTGCCATCAGTGAGGGGACTAGCGGGGGAGCGGTCTTC.

The genes are TRBV6-5 and TRBJ2-7; possibly TRBD2 for D (6 bases). From germline, CDR1 is MNHEY and CDR2 SVGAGI. The CDR3 totals 12 residues. V lost 2 bases and J 5 bases, leaving 7 bases between the germline ends. CDR3 loop: CASSYAGNEQYF. CDR3 DNA: TGTGCCAGCAGTTACGCGGGGAACGAGCAGTACTTC.

This chain connects TRBV5-1 to TRBJ1-1; 7 bases are shared with TRBD1. CDR3 length: 14 amino acids. The V segment lost 7 bases and the J segment 3 bases; nucleotides outside the gene matches: 9. The germline CDR1 and CDR2 sequences are SGHRS and YFSETQ. The CDR3 coding sequence is TGCGCCAGCGGGCAGGGGGGAGAGGACACTGAAGCTTTCTTT. It yields the protein CASGQGGEDTEAFF.

V gene TRBV12-1 combines with J gene TRBJ2-7; TRBD2 is the table's D call and was not checked against the DNA. TRBV12-1 is noted as a pseudogene. The CDR3 is made up of 16 amino acids. The CDR3 DNA sequence: TGTGCCAGCAGCTTTGCGTGGGCGGGACCTTCCTACGAGCAGTACTTC. This sequence encodes CASSFAWAGPSYEQYF.

The chain is built from TRBV28 and TRBJ2-7, with D perhaps matching TRBD1 (5 bases). The V end was cut by 2 bases, the J end by 7 bases, with 12 bases between. The CDR3 totals 13 residues. Germline assignment: CDR1 MDHEN and CDR2 SYDVKM. As DNA, the CDR3 is TGTGCCAGCAGTTTAAACTGGGGCAGGGAGCAGTACTTC. It codes for CASSLNWGREQYF. The complete variable domain, with remaining parts taken from reference TRBV28 and TRBJ2-7, reads DVKVTQSSRYLVKRTGEKVFLECVQDMDHENMFWYRQDPGLGLRLIYFSYDVKMKEKGDIPEGYSVSREKKERFSLILESASTNQTSMYLCASSLNWGREQYFGPGTRLTVT.

The CDR3 region is CASSPDPQGSNSPLHF. CDR3 DNA: TGTGCCAGCAGCCCGGACCCCCAGGGTTCTAATTCACCCCTCCACTTT. The V call is TRBV5-4, the J call TRBJ1-6; the D gene is possibly TRBD1 (5 bases). Trimming pared 4 bases from V and 6 bases from J, leaving 17 bases between. CDR1 and CDR2 (germline): SGHNT, YYREEE (reference sequence). CDR3 length: 16 amino acids.

The genes are TRBV18 and TRBJ2-7, with D unclear. Trimming removed 3 bases from V and 3 bases from J, with 12 bases in between. This CDR3 is 14 amino acids long. Germline loops: CDR1 KGHSH, CDR2 LQKENI. The CDR3: CASSPLGLVYEQYF. The CDR3 DNA is TGTGCCAGCTCACCCCTGGGCCTTGTCTACGAGCAGTACTTC.

V gene TRBV5-1 combines with J gene TRBJ2-2; 14 bases align to TRBD2. This CDR3 is 17 amino acids long. Germline V lookup: CDR1 SGHRS, CDR2 YFSETQ. The junction had 4 bases not matched to a gene; V was cut back by 0 bases and J by 6 bases. The CDR3 loop reads CASSLARGLAGAGELFF. For the CDR3, the DNA is TGCGCCAGCAGCTTGGCCAGGGGACTAGCGGGAGCCGGGGAGCTGTTTTTT.

The chain has TRBV5-6 and TRBJ2-5; 12 bases align to TRBD2. The closer fit of TRBJ2-7 to the DNA end suggests the J call may be wrong. Germline V gene sequence: CDR1 SGHDT, CDR2 YYEEEE. This CDR3 is 16 amino acids long. The CDR3 spells CASRYASGTSGYEQYF. CDR3 coding DNA: TGTGCCAGCAGATACGCTTCCGGGACTAGCGGGTACGAGCAGTACTTC.

This clone was counted once. V gene TRBV5-8 combines with J gene TRBJ1-6, with a possible D match to TRBD1 (5 bases). CDR1 is SGHTS and CDR2 is YDEGEE in the germline V gene. V was clipped by 4 bases and J by 6 bases, with 14 bases between them. This CDR3 spans 15 amino acids. This CDR3 reads CASSSDRGGNSPLHF. CDR3 nucleotide sequence: TGTGCCAGCAGCAGCGACCGGGGCGGTAATTCACCCCTCCACTTT.

V and J are TRBV5-1 and TRBJ2-6; unclear D gene. In germline, CDR1 is SGHRS, CDR2 YFSETQ. V was trimmed by 3 bases and J by 0 bases, leaving 10 bases between them. This CDR3 has 16 amino acids. This CDR3 is CASSSRTDSGANVLTF. Here the CDR3 DNA reads TGCGCCAGCAGCTCCCGGACGGACTCTGGGGCCAACGTCCTGACTTTC. Complete variable domain (other parts from reference TRBV5-1 and TRBJ2-6): KAGVTQTPRYLIKTRGQQVTLSCSPISGHRSVSWYQQTPGQGLQFLFEYFSETQRNKGNFPGRFSGRQFSNSRSEMNVSTLELGDSALYLCASSSRTDSGANVLTFGAGSRLTVL.

The J gene is TRBJ2-7, the V gene TRBV19, with 8 bases identical to TRBD1. This CDR3 has 14 amino acids. Germline assignment: CDR1 LNHDA and CDR2 SQIVND (reference sequence). V dropped 9 bases and J dropped 3; count of bases not matched to a gene: 10. The DNA of the CDR3 is TGTGCCAGCAAACATACAGGGGGGAGCTACGAGCAGTACTTC. This translates into CASKHTGGSYEQYF.

V gene TRBV7-6 combines with J gene TRBJ1-1; D might be TRBD1 (5 bases). The CDR3 extends over 14 amino acids. From germline, CDR1 is SGHVS and CDR2 FNYEAQ. Trimming stripped 6 bases from V and 5 bases from J, with 16 bases between. CDR3 loop: CASRSDSATTEAFF. The CDR3 DNA sequence: TGTGCCAGCAGATCAGACAGCGCTACGACTGAAGCTTTCTTT.

This clone was detected only a few times. The rearrangement uses TRBV7-9 and TRBJ1-2, with D possibly TRBD1 on 5 matching bases. The germline V gene has CDR1 SEHNR and CDR2 FQNEAQ (reference sequence). Between the trimmed V and J ends, which lost 3 bases and 2 bases, there was a span of 13 bases. The CDR3 runs to 15 residues. In DNA form, the CDR3 reads TGTGCCAGCAGCTTTTGGGCAGGGCAGAACTATGGCTACACCTTC. Amino acids: CASSFWAGQNYGYTF.

The gene calls are TRBV7-9 and TRBJ1-1; 10 bases agree with TRBD1. Trimming at V came to 3 bases and at J to 0 bases, leaving 1 base not matched to a gene. This CDR3 has 15 residues. Germline V lookup: CDR1 SEHNR, CDR2 FQNEAQ (reference sequence). The CDR3 nucleotides read TGTGCCAGCAGCTTGACAGGGGGCATGAACACTGAAGCTTTCTTT. Its translation is CASSLTGGMNTEAFF.

This clone has only a few counts. The chain uses TRBV18 and TRBJ2-5; 7 positions match TRBD1. The CDR3 extends over 13 amino acids. The germline V gene has CDR1 KGHSH and CDR2 LQKENI. V trimming: 4 bases; J trimming: 1 base; junction bases outside the gene matches: 0. The CDR3 spells CASSQGAQETQYF. CDR3 nucleotide sequence: TGTGCCAGCTCACAGGGGGCCCAAGAGACCCAGTACTTC.

This clone has a handful of counts. The chain joins TRBV18 to TRBJ1-5; D gene unclear. Germline V gives CDR1 KGHSH, CDR2 LQKENI. The CDR3 runs 13 residues. The V end was cut by 0 bases, the J end by 6 bases, with 6 bases between. The CDR3 sequence: CASSPPSGQPQHF. The CDR3 DNA reads TGTGCCAGCTCACCACCGTCGGGTCAGCCCCAGCATTTT.

This clone appeared once. This chain joins TRBV27 and TRBJ2-3, with 9 bases identical to TRBD2. The J segment lost 6 bases and the V segment lost 6 bases, leaving 10 bases of the junction unmatched. Germline CDR1 MNHEY, CDR2 SMNVEV (reference sequence). This CDR3 comprises 15 residues. The CDR3 region is CASSAGGGRADTQYF. The CDR3 DNA follows: TGTGCCAGCAGCGCCGGGGGCGGGAGGGCGGATACGCAGTATTTT.

The J gene is TRBJ1-1, the V gene TRBV2; 7 bases fit TRBD1. The CDR3 is 17 residues long. J lost 0 bases, V lost 3 bases, and 10 bases had no gene match. Germline V gene lookup returns CDR1 SNHLY and CDR2 FYNNEI. The CDR3 protein is CASSESRQGFLNTEAFF. The DNA of the CDR3 is TGTGCCAGCAGTGAGTCGAGACAGGGATTTTTGAACACTGAAGCTTTCTTT.

The J gene is TRBJ1-6, the V gene TRBV2; D uncertain. The CDR3 is 14 residues long. Trimming took 10 bases from V and 13 from J, leaving 23 bases between them. CDR1 SNHLY and CDR2 FYNNEI come from the germline V gene. This CDR3 is CATSGDQSIDPLHF. In nucleotides, the CDR3 is TGTGCCACCTCGGGTGACCAATCCATTGACCCCCTCCACTTT.

This chain connects TRBV5-1 to TRBJ2-5; 8 nucleotides line up with TRBD2. The J call could be wrong; TRBJ2-7 is a better fit for the DNA end. The V gene's germline CDR1 is SGHRS and CDR2 YFSETQ. CDR3 length equals 15 residues. CDR3 DNA: TGCGCCAGCAGCTTGTCGGCTAGCGGGTTGTACGAGCAGTACTTC. Protein product: CASSLSASGLYEQYF.

This chain links TRBV10-3 with TRBJ1-3; TRBD1 agrees at 7 bases. V gave up 6 bases and J gave up 0 bases; unmatched junction bases: 11. In germline, CDR1 is ENHRY, CDR2 SYGVKD. The CDR3 runs to 17 residues. DNA of the CDR3: TGTGCCATCAGGGACCCGGGACAGCAAAGCTCTGGAAACACCATATATTTT. Translating gives CAIRDPGQQSSGNTIYF.

This clone was found once. This chain links TRBV6-5 with TRBJ2-7; D may be TRBD2 (6 bases). The length of the CDR3 is 11 residues. V lost 5 bases and J 7 bases, leaving 9 bases between the germline ends. Germline V CDR1 and CDR2: MNHEY, SVGAGI. CDR3 amino acids: CASSRRGEQYF. DNA of the CDR3: TGTGCCAGCAGTCGCCGGGGGGAGCAGTACTTC.

This chain connects TRBV7-8 to TRBJ1-3; 10 positions match TRBD1. From germline, CDR1 is SGHVS and CDR2 FQNEAQ. This CDR3 is 17 amino acids long. J gave up 4 bases and V 5 bases, and 11 bases lay outside the gene matches. The CDR3 DNA reads TGTGCCAGCAGCAGTTTTCTCCGACAGGGGGCGGGAAACACCATATATTTT. Protein: CASSSFLRQGAGNTIYF.

The chain is built from TRBV4-1 and TRBJ2-7; D is undetermined. Trimming took 2 bases from V and 4 from J, leaving 12 bases between them. Germline values: CDR1 MGHRA, CDR2 YSYEKL. There are 14 residues in the CDR3. The CDR3 protein is CASSQSSRAYEQYF. For the CDR3, the DNA is TGCGCCAGCAGCCAATCTTCCCGGGCGTACGAGCAGTACTTC.

The V gene is TRBV5-1, the J gene TRBJ2-5; 8 bases match TRBD2. The CDR3 extends over 17 amino acids. J lost 5 bases, V lost 2 bases, and 14 bases had no gene match. CDR1 SGHRS and CDR2 YFSETQ come from the germline V gene. CDR3 amino acids: CASSFAQGGRRRETQYF. The CDR3 DNA is TGCGCCAGCAGCTTCGCGCAGGGCGGGAGGCGACGGGAGACCCAGTACTTC.

The DNA for the CDR3 is TGCGCCAGCAGCTGGAGGACAGGGAAGAACACTGAAGCTTTCTTT. It specifies CASSWRTGKNTEAFF. The rearrangement joins TRBV5-1 to TRBJ1-1, with 8 bases that match TRBD1. The length of the CDR3 is 15 residues. Germline assignment: CDR1 SGHRS and CDR2 YFSETQ. The J segment lost 1 base and the V segment lost 3 bases, leaving 5 bases of the junction unmatched.